The clone carrying this TCR beta chain showed up many times. This sample was included in a study of blood T cells in healthy people across ages. The second PCR ran about 6 to 12 cycles with a sample-barcoded 5' primer and J-beta primers. TCRdb itself ran the 5' RACE reads through MiXCR, one entry per CDR3 protein. In the table there are 450,000 to 600,000 distinct CDR3 sequences, about 28% of which are singletons. The germline V gene encodes CDR1 SGHRS and CDR2 YFSETQ. Losses at the gene ends were 0 bases for V and 2 bases for J; bases not matched to a gene: 11. The CDR3 has 17 residues. The sample also formed part of further work on T cells of mothers and their children. From that second work: Study donors consisted of three healthy Caucasian mothers and their six children. Both sample barcodes and 2-4 random nucleotides came from the M1S primer of the second PCR. Each child contributed roughly 3.2 million TCR beta CDR3 reads, while each mother contributed over 8 million. With unrelated pairs as the comparison, related mother-child pairs had a slightly higher overlap that was not significant.

The source material was blood. This TCR came from a boy aged 2 to 9 in good health. The V gene is TRBV5-1, the J gene TRBJ2-7; 7 positions agree with TRBD2. The CDR3 sequence is CASSLGASGKNPYEQYF. The CDR3 nucleotides are TGCGCCAGCAGCTTGGGTGCTAGCGGCAAAAACCCCTACGAGCAGTACTTC.